This TCR beta chain was identified in a study of shared clonotypes between healthy human individuals. Points from the study as a whole: Generally, estimated richness proved larger in naive subsets than it did in memory subsets. Only a few donors were included, so the genetic and exposure-history diversity represented was limited. Deeper or shallower sequencing was expected to change how clonotypes are shared among donors.

Remarks on this clone: Its antigen is not identified.

Method: immunoSEQ multiplex PCR; TCRdb's copy keeps in-frame clones and lacks some. The sample has over a million clones, 96% seen once. CDR3 length equals 15 residues. V was pared by 7 bases and J by 8 bases, with 8 bases of the junction left unmatched. The germline V gene has CDR1 MNHNS and CDR2 SASEGT. The sequencing input was naive CD4+ T cells sorted from blood. Regarding subset: CD45RA+ positively selected. The chain recombines TRBV6-1 with TRBJ2-1; TRBD2 matches at 13 bases. The receptor was isolated from a man in his thirties or forties in good health. The CDR3 coding sequence is TGTGCCAGCACCGGAGGACTAGCGGGAGTCGATGAGCAGTTCTTC. Amino acids: CASTGGLAGVDEQFF.